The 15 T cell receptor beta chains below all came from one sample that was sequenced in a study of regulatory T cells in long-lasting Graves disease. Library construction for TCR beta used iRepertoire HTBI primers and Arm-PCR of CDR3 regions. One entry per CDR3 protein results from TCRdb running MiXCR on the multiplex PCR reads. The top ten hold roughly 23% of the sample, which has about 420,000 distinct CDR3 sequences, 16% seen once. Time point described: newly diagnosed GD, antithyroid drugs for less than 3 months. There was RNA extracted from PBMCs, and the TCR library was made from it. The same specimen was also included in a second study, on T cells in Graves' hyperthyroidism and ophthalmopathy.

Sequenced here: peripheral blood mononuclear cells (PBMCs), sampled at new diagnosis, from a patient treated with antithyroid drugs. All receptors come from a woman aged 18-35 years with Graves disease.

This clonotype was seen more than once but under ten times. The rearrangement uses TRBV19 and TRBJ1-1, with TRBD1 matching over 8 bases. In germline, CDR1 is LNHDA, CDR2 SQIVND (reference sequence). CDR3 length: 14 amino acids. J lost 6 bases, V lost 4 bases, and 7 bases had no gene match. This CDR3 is CASSNPGGRAEAFF. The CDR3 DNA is TGTGCCAGTAGTAACCCAGGGGGCAGGGCTGAAGCTTTCTTT.

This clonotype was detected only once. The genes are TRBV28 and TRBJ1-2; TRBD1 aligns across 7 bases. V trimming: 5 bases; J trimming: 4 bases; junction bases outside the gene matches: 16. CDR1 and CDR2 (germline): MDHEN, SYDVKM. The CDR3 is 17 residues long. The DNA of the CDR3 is TGTGCCAGCAGTCTACCCTCCGAGGCAGGGGGTGGCTATGGCTACACCTTC. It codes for CASSLPSEAGGGYGYTF.

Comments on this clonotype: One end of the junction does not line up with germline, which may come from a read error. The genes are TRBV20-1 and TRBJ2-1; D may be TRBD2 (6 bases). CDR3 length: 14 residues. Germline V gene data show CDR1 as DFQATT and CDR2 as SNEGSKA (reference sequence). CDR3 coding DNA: TGCAGTGCCAGGGACTGGACTTTCTACAATGAGCAGTCCTTC. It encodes CSARDWTFYNEQSF.

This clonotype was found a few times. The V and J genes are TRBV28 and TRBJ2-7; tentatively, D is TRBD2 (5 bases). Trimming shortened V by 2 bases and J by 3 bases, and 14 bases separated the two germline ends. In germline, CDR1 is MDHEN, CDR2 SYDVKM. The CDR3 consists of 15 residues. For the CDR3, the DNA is TGTGCCAGCAGTTTAATCGGGGTCCGGGGCTACGAGCAGTACTTC. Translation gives CASSLIGVRGYEQYF.

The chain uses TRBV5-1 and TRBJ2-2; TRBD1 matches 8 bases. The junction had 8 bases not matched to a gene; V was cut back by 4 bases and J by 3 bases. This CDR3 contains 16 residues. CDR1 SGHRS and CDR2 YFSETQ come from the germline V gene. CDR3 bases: TGCGCCAGCAGCCCCCGGACAGGGATGGACACCGGGGAGCTGTTTTTT. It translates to CASSPRTGMDTGELFF.

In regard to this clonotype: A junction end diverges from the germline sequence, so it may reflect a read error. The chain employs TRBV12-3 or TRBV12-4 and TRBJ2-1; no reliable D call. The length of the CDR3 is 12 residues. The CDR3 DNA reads TGTGCCAGCAGTCCAATACTCAATGAGCAGCTCTTC. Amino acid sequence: CASSPILNEQLF.

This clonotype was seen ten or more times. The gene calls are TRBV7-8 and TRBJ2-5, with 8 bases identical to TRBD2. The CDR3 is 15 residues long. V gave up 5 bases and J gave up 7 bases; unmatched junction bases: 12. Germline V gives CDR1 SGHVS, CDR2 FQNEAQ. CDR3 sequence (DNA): TGTGCCAGCAGCCCCGCGGGGGGCGCGTTCGGGACCCAGTACTTC. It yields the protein CASSPAGGAFGTQYF. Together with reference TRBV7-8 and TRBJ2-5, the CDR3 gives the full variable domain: GAGVSQSPRYKVAKRGQDVALRCDPISGHVSLFWYQQALGQGPEFLTYFQNEAQLDKSGLPSDRFFAERPEGSVSTLKIQRTQQEDSAVYLCASSPAGGAFGTQYFGPGTRLLVL.

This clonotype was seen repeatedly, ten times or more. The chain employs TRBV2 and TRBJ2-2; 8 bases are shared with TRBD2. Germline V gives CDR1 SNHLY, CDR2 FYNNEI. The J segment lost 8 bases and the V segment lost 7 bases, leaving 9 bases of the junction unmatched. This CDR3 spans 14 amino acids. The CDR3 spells CASKLAEGVGELFF. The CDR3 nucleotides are TGTGCCAGCAAACTAGCGGAGGGTGTGGGGGAGCTGTTTTTT. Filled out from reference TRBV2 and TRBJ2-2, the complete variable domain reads EPEVTQTPSHQVTQMGQEVILRCVPISNHLYFYWYRQILGQKVEFLVSFYNNEISEKSEIFDDQFSVERPDGSNFTLKIRSTKLEDSAMYFCASKLAEGVGELFFGEGSRLTVL.

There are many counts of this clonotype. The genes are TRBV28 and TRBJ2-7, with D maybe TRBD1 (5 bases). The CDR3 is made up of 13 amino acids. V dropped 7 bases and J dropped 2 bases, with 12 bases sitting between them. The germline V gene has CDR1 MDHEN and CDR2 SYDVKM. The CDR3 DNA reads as TGTGCCAGCAACGCAGGGATCGCCTACGAGCAGTACTTC. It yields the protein CASNAGIAYEQYF.

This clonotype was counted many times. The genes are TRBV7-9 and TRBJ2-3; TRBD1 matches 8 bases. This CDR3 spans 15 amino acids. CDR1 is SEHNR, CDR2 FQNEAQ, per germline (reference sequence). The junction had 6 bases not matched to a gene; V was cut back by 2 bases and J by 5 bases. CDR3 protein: CASSLRTGLRDTQYF. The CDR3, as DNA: TGTGCCAGCAGCTTACGGACAGGGCTGAGAGATACGCAGTATTTT.

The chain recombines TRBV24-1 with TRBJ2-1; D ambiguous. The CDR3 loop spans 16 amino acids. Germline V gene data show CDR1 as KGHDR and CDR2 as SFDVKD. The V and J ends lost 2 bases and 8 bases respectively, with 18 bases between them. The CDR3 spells CATSDSRRNFVDEQFF. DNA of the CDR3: TGTGCCACCAGTGATTCCCGCCGCAATTTTGTCGATGAGCAGTTCTTC.

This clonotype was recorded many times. The CDR3: CASSPTTRGSGYGYTF. CDR3 coding DNA: TGTGCCAGCTCACCGACTACCCGGGGAAGTGGCTATGGCTACACCTTC. The genes are TRBV18 and TRBJ1-2, with D hard to call. The germline gives CDR1 KGHSH, CDR2 LQKENI. The CDR3 is 16 residues long. The V end lost 3 bases, the J end lost 4 bases, and 18 bases lay between the germline ends.

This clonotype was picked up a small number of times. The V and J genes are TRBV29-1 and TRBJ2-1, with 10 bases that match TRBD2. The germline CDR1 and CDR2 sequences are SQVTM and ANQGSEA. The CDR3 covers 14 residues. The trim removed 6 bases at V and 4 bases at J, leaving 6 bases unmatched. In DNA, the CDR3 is TGCAGCGTGGCCGGGACTAGCGCATACAATGAGCAGTTCTTC. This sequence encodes CSVAGTSAYNEQFF.

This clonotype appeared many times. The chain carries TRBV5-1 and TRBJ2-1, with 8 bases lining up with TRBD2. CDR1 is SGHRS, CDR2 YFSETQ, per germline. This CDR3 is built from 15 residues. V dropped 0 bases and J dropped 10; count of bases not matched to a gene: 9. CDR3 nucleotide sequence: TGCGCCAGCAGCTTGGATGGCGGGAGGTCAAGGGAGCAGTTCTTC. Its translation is CASSLDGGRSREQFF.

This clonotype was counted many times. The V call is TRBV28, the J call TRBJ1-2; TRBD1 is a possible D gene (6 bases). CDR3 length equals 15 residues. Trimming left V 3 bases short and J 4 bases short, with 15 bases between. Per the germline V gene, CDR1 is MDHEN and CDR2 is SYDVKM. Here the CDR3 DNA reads TGTGCCAGCAGTTTGGGGGGCATCGGCCCCTATGGCTACACCTTC. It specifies CASSLGGIGPYGYTF.